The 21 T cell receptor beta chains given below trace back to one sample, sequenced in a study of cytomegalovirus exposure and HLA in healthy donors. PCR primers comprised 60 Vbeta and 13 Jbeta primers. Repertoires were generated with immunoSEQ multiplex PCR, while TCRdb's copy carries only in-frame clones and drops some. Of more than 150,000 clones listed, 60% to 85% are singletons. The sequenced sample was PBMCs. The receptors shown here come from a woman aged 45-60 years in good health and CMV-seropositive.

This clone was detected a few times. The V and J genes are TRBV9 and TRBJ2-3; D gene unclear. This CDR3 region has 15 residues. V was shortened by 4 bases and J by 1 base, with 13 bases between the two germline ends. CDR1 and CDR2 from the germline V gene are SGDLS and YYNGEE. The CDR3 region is CASSPFSSGTDTQYF. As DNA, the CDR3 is TGTGCCAGCAGCCCATTTTCGTCGGGCACAGATACGCAGTATTTT.

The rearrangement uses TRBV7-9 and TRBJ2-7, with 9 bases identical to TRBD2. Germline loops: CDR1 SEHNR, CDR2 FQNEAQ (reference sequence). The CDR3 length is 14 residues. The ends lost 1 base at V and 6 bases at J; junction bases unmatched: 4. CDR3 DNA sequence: TGTGCCAGCAGCTTAGGGGGACTAGCTGGCGAGCAGTACTTC. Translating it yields CASSLGGLAGEQYF.

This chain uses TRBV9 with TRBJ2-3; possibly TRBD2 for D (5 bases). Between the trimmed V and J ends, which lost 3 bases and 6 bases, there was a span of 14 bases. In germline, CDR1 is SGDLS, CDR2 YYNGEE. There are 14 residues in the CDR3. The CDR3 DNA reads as TGTGCCAGCAGCGCGCAGACTACGGGGGATACGCAGTATTTT. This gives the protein CASSAQTTGDTQYF.

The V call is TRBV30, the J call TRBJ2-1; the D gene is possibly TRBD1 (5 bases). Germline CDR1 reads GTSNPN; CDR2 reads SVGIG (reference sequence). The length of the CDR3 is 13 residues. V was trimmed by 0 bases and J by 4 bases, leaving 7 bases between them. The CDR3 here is CAWSVSGYNEQFF. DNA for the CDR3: TGTGCCTGGAGTGTTTCAGGGTACAATGAGCAGTTCTTC. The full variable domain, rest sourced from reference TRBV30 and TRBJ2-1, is SQTIHQWPATLVQPVGSPLSLECTVEGTSNPNLYWYRQAAGRGLQLLFYSVGIGQISSEVPQNLSASRPQDRQFILSSKKLLLSDSGFYLCAWSVSGYNEQFFGPGTRLTVL.

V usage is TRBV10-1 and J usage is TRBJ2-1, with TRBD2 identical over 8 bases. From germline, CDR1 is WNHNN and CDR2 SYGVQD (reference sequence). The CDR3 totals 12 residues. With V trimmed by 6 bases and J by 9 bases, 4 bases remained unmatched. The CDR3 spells CASRTSAGEQFF. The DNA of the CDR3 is TGCGCCAGCAGGACTAGCGCGGGTGAGCAGTTCTTC.

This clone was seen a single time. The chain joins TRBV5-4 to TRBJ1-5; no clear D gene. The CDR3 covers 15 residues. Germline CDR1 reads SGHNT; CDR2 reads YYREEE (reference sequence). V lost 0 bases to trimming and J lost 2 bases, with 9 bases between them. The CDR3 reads CASSLEGGGNQPQHF. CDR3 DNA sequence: TGTGCCAGCAGCTTGGAAGGTGGAGGCAATCAGCCCCAGCATTTT.

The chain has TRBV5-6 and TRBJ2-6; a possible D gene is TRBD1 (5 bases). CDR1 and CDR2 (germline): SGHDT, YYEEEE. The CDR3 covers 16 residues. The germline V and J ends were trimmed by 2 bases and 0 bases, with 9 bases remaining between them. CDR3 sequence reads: CASSLDSSSGANVLTF. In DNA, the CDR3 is TGTGCCAGCAGCTTAGACAGTTCCTCTGGGGCCAACGTCCTGACTTTC.

In nucleotides, the CDR3 is TGCGCCAGCAGTGAGTCGGGCAGGGTAGCCGGGGAGCTGTTTTTT. Translation gives CASSESGRVAGELFF. The rearrangement links TRBV10-2 to TRBJ2-2, with a possible D match to TRBD1 (5 bases). The germline V gene has CDR1 WSHSY and CDR2 SAAADI. The CDR3 length is 15 residues. V was clipped by 0 bases and J by 6 bases, with 11 bases between them.

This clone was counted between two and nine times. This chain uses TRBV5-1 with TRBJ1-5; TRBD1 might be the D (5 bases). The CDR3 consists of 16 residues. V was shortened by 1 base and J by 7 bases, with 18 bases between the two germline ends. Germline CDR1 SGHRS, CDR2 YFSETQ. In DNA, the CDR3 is TGCGCCAGCAGCTTGAATGTGTTCCGGGGGGAGCAGCCCCAGCATTTT. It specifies CASSLNVFRGEQPQHF.

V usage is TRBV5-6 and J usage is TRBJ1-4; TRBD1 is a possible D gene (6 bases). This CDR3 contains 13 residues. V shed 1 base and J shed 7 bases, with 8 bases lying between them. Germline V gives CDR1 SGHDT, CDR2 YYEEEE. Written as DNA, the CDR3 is TGTGCCAGCAGCTTGAGGGGGAGTGAAAAACTGTTTTTT. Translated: CASSLRGSEKLFF.

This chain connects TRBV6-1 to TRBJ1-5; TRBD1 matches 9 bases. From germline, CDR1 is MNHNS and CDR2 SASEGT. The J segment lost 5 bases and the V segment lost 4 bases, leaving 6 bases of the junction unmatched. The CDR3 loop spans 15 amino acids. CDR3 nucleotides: TGTGCCAGCAGTGCCGGGACAGGGCTATATCAGCCCCAGCATTTT. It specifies CASSAGTGLYQPQHF.

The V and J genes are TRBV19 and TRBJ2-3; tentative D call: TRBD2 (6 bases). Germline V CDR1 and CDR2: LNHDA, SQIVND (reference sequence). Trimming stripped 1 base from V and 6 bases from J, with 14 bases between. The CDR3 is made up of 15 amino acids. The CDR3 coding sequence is TGTGCCAGTAGTATAGGAGGAGGGACGGGGGATACGCAGTATTTT. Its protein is CASSIGGGTGDTQYF.

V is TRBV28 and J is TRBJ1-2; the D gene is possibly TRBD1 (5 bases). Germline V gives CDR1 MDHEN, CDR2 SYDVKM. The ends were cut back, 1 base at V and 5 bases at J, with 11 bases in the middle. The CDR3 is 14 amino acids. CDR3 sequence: CASSLFQGVYGYTF. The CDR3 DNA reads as TGTGCCAGCAGTTTATTCCAGGGCGTATATGGCTACACCTTC.

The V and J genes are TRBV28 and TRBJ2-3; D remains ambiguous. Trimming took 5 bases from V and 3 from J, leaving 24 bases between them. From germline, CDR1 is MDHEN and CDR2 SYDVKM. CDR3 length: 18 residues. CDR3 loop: CASSPPSYRGLPTDTQYF. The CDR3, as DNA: TGTGCCAGCAGTCCCCCCTCTTACCGAGGTCTGCCTACAGATACGCAGTATTTT.

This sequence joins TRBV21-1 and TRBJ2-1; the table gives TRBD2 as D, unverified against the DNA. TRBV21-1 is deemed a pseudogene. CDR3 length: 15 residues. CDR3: CASSKDRAGGREQFF. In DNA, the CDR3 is TGTGCCAGCAGCAAAGATCGAGCGGGGGGGCGGGAGCAGTTCTTC.

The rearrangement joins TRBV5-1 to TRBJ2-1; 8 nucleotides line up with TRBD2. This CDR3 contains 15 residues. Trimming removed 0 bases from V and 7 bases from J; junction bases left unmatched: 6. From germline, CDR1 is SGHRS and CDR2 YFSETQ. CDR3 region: CASSLVSGSLNEQFF. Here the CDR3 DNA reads TGCGCCAGCAGCTTGGTAAGCGGGAGTCTGAATGAGCAGTTCTTC.

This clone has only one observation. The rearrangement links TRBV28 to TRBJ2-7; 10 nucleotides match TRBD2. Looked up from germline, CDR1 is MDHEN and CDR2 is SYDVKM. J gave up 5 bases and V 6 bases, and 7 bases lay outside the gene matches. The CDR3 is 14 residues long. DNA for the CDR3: TGTGCCAGCAGCTCCTCCGGGACTAGCGACGAGCAGTACTTC. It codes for CASSSSGTSDEQYF. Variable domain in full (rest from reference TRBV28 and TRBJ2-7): DVKVTQSSRYLVKRTGEKVFLECVQDMDHENMFWYRQDPGLGLRLIYFSYDVKMKEKGDIPEGYSVSREKKERFSLILESASTNQTSMYLCASSSSGTSDEQYFGPGTRLTVT.

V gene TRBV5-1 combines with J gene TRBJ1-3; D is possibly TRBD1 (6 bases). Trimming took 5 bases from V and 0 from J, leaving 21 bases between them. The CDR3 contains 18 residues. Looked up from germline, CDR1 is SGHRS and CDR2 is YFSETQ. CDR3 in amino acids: CASSMDSGGLSSGNTIYF. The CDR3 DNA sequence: TGCGCCAGCAGTATGGACAGTGGTGGCCTTAGCTCTGGAAACACCATATATTTT.

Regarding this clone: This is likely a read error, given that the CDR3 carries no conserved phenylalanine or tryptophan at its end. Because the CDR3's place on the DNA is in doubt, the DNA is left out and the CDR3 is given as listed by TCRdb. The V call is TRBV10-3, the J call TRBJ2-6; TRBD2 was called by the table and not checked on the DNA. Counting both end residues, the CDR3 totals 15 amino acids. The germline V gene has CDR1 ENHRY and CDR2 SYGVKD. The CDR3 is CAISEASVGLASLVL.

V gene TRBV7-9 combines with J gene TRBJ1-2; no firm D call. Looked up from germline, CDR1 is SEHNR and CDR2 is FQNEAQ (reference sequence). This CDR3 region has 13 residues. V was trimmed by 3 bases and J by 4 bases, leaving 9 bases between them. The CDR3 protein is CASSLAGSYGYTF. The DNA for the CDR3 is TGTGCCAGCAGCTTGGCAGGCAGCTATGGCTACACCTTC.

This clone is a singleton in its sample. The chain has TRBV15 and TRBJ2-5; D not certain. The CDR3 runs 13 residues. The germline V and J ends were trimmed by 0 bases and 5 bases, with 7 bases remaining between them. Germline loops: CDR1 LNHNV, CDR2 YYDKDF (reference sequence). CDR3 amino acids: CATSRDLTETQYF. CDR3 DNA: TGTGCCACCAGCAGAGACCTAACGGAGACCCAGTACTTC.